This entry concerns a single TCR beta chain. The data derive from a study of T cells in Graves' hyperthyroidism and ophthalmopathy. Trimming removed 5 bases at V and 2 bases at J, with 19 bases between. Per the germline V gene, CDR1 is LNHDA and CDR2 is SQIVND (reference sequence). This CDR3 region has 16 residues. From RNA transcripts, TCR beta CDR3 regions were amplified. The HTBI primer set served for first-round RT-PCR of the TCR CDR3. TCRdb passed the multiplex PCR reads through MiXCR, listing each CDR3 protein once. This table holds under 450,000 distinct CDR3 sequences, approximately 14% found once.

The sample consisted of blood. The rearrangement links TRBV19 to TRBJ2-7, with TRBD2 as a possible D gene (6 bases). This clonotype was obtained from a woman younger than 35 with Graves' hyperthyroidism. CDR3 DNA sequence: TGTGCCAGTAGTCCCCGGAGACGGGGGTCCCCCTACGAGCAGTACTTC. It yields the protein CASSPRRRGSPYEQYF.